The 14 T cell receptor beta chains listed next were all sequenced from one sample in a study of OX40 agonist ivuxolimab in advanced cancers. The table came from immunoSEQ multiplex PCR; TCRdb's copy has only in-frame clones and leaves some out. The sample yields about 90,000 clones, about 90% seen once. Sample: CD4+ or CD8+ T cells sorted from blood, taken in a trial of the OX40 agonist ivuxolimab. These receptors originate from an adult with an advanced solid tumor such as melanoma, head and neck, liver or kidney cancer.

The J gene is TRBJ1-1, the V gene TRBV11-3; 9 nucleotides agree with TRBD1. Germline V lookup: CDR1 SGHNT, CDR2 YENEEA. After removal of 5 bases from V and 1 base from J, the junction contained 5 bases not matched to a gene. The CDR3 sequence is 15 residues long. DNA for the CDR3: TGTGCCAGCAGCCCGGGACAGGGAGCGAACACTGAAGCTTTCTTT. Translated: CASSPGQGANTEAFF.

V and J are TRBV4-1 and TRBJ2-2; TRBD1 might be the D (5 bases). CDR1 is MGHRA, CDR2 YSYEKL, per germline. The CDR3 runs 15 residues. The V gene lost 1 base and the J gene lost 5 bases, with 11 bases spanning the gap. The CDR3 DNA is TGCGCCAGCAGCCAAGCGCAGGGTGGGACCGGGGAGCTGTTTTTT. Amino acids: CASSQAQGGTGELFF.

A few counts support this clone. The chain employs TRBV18 and TRBJ1-1; 7 positions match TRBD1. Losses at the gene ends were 6 bases for V and 1 base for J; bases not matched to a gene: 5. The germline V gene encodes CDR1 KGHSH and CDR2 LQKENI. The CDR3 has 14 amino acids. CDR3 residues: CASSHRGANTEAFF. CDR3 sequence (DNA): TGTGCCAGCTCCCACAGGGGCGCGAACACTGAAGCTTTCTTT.

The chain has TRBV7-9 and TRBJ1-1; possible D gene TRBD1, 5 bases. Trimming took 5 bases from V and 0 from J, leaving 10 bases between them. Germline CDR1 SEHNR, CDR2 FQNEAQ (reference sequence). The CDR3 contains 14 residues. The CDR3 DNA reads as TGTGCCAGCAGCAAACAGGTCATGAACACTGAAGCTTTCTTT. This gives the protein CASSKQVMNTEAFF. Based on the CDR3 plus reference TRBV7-9 and TRBJ1-1, the full variable domain is DTGVSQNPRHKITKRGQNVTFRCDPISEHNRLYWYRQTLGQGPEFLTYFQNEAQLEKSRLLSDRFSAERPKGSFSTLEIQRTEQGDSAMYLCASSKQVMNTEAFFGQGTRLTVV.

The rearrangement uses TRBV6-5 and TRBJ2-4; 7 nucleotides align to TRBD1. Germline CDR1 reads MNHEY; CDR2 reads SVGAGI. The CDR3 runs to 14 residues. Unmatched junction bases numbered 8, after V lost 8 bases and J lost 4 bases. The CDR3 is CASCSPGQKNIQYF. The CDR3 DNA is TGTGCCAGCTGCAGCCCGGGACAGAAAAACATTCAGTACTTC.

The genes are TRBV6-1 and TRBJ2-1; D gene unclear. The CDR3 consists of 14 residues. In germline, CDR1 is MNHNS, CDR2 SASEGT. V was shortened by 5 bases and J by 2 bases, with 10 bases between the two germline ends. The CDR3 sequence is CASSTHTAYNEQFF. CDR3 coding DNA: TGTGCCAGCAGTACCCACACCGCCTACAATGAGCAGTTCTTC.

The genes are TRBV14 and TRBJ2-1; the match to TRBD2 covers 8 bases. The CDR3 runs 16 residues. The V gene end was trimmed by 4 bases and the J gene end by 4 bases; junction bases not matched to a gene: 9. From germline, CDR1 is SGHDN and CDR2 FVKESK. CDR3 bases: TGTGCCAGCAGCCCCTATGGACTAGCAGTTTACAATGAGCAGTTCTTC. Amino acids: CASSPYGLAVYNEQFF.

V and J are TRBV7-8 and TRBJ2-5, with D possibly TRBD2 on 6 matching bases. CDR1 and CDR2 (germline): SGHVS, FQNEAQ. This CDR3 region has 16 residues. V gave up 1 base and J gave up 4 bases, with 16 bases separating them. Written as DNA, the CDR3 is TGTGCCAGCAGCTTAGATGGGGGGTATGGGTTAGAGACCCAGTACTTC. Encoded protein: CASSLDGGYGLETQYF.

This rearrangement joins TRBV7-3 to TRBJ2-1, with 9 bases identical to TRBD2. V lost 4 bases to trimming and J lost 7 bases; unmatched junction nucleotides: 14. This CDR3 is built from 17 residues. From germline, CDR1 is SGHTA and CDR2 FQGTGA. The CDR3 nucleotides read TGTGCCAGCAGCTCCTATCCGGGCGGGAGGGCCAAGAATGAGCAGTTCTTC. This codes for CASSSYPGGRAKNEQFF.

The chain employs TRBV19 and TRBJ2-5; D may be TRBD1 or TRBD2 (5 bases each). Germline CDR1 LNHDA, CDR2 SQIVND (reference sequence). With 3 bases removed from V and 5 bases from J, the gap between germline ends came to 10 bases. CDR3 length: 13 amino acids. As DNA, the CDR3 is TGTGCCAGTAGTATTTTAGGGACGGAGACCCAGTACTTC. Protein sequence: CASSILGTETQYF.

In DNA form, the CDR3 reads TGTGCCAGTAGTAGAGGCGGGAAGGCCTCTGGCTACACCTTC. It codes for CASSRGGKASGYTF. The chain uses TRBV19 and TRBJ1-2; D gene unclear. Germline CDR1 reads LNHDA; CDR2 reads SQIVND (reference sequence). V was cut by 4 bases and J by 7 bases, with 16 bases left in between. This CDR3 contains 14 residues.

The V gene is TRBV2, the J gene TRBJ1-5; a weak D match, TRBD1 (5 bases). There are 15 residues in the CDR3. Germline CDR1 is SNHLY and CDR2 is FYNNEI. Between the trimmed V and J ends, which lost 6 bases and 0 bases, there was a span of 12 bases. This CDR3 reads CASRWGRNSNQPQHF. CDR3 in DNA: TGTGCCAGCAGGTGGGGACGGAATAGCAATCAGCCCCAGCATTTT. The variable domain in full, with the rest retrieved from reference TRBV2 and TRBJ1-5, is EPEVTQTPSHQVTQMGQEVILRCVPISNHLYFYWYRQILGQKVEFLVSFYNNEISEKSEIFDDQFSVERPDGSNFTLKIRSTKLEDSAMYFCASRWGRNSNQPQHFGDGTRLSIL.

In this sample, this clone turned up a few times. The rearrangement joins TRBV19 to TRBJ1-5, with D possibly being TRBD1 (6 bases). The germline V and J ends were trimmed by 5 bases and 3 bases, with 14 bases remaining between them. The germline CDR1 and CDR2 sequences are LNHDA and SQIVND (reference sequence). CDR3 length equals 15 residues. The CDR3 is CASSSDSNFNQPQHF. Here the CDR3 DNA reads TGTGCCAGTAGTTCGGACAGTAATTTCAATCAGCCCCAGCATTTT.

The V gene is TRBV30, the J gene TRBJ1-1, with D possibly being TRBD1 (5 bases). CDR1 GTSNPN and CDR2 SVGIG come from the germline V gene (reference sequence). The CDR3 totals 14 residues. Trimming cost V 0 bases and J 5 bases, with 13 bases left between them. The CDR3 nucleotides read TGTGCCTGGAGTGTAGGGGCAGGTGGAACTGAAGCTTTCTTT. Residues: CAWSVGAGGTEAFF. Looking up the rest from reference TRBV30 and TRBJ1-1 gives the full variable domain: SQTIHQWPATLVQPVGSPLSLECTVEGTSNPNLYWYRQAAGRGLQLLFYSVGIGQISSEVPQNLSASRPQDRQFILSSKKLLLSDSGFYLCAWSVGAGGTEAFFGQGTRLTVV.